The present entry profiles one T cell receptor beta chain with its context. The entry originates in a study of blood T cell repertoires in COVID-19. About the study: PBMCs, B-cell-depleted T cells, or T cells were the source of the cDNA or gDNA that made up the material.

V was shortened by 3 bases and J by 4 bases, with 14 bases between the two germline ends. This CDR3 has 15 residues. Germline values: CDR1 SEHNR, CDR2 FQNEAQ (reference sequence). Produced via immunoSEQ multiplex PCR; TCRdb's table is partial and in-frame only. This sample has around 250,000 clones, with approximately 86% found just once. This clonotype was sampled from a woman aged 55-70 years who had recovered from COVID-19. Sequencing input: peripheral blood. The chain employs TRBV7-9 and TRBJ2-3; D is perhaps TRBD2 (7 bases). CDR3 in DNA: TGTGCCAGCAGCTTTAGGGGGGGCCAGGCAGATACGCAGTATTTT. Residues: CASSFRGGQADTQYF. Full variable domain (outside the CDR3, taken from reference TRBV7-9 and TRBJ2-3): DTGVSQNPRHKITKRGQNVTFRCDPISEHNRLYWYRQTLGQGPEFLTYFQNEAQLEKSRLLSDRFSAERPKGSFSTLEIQRTEQGDSAMYLCASSFRGGQADTQYFGPGTRLTVL.